This entry lists 22 T cell receptor beta chains sequenced from one sample in a study of monozygotic twins with inflammatory bowel disease. TCRdb reworked the 5' RACE reads into one entry per CDR3 protein, no DNA. The ten most abundant clones cover 5.5% to 6.5% of a sample with about 300,000 distinct CDR3 sequences. Input material: blood. The receptor set was obtained from a human donor with ulcerative colitis or Crohn's disease, or a healthy co-twin of an affected twin (not recorded which).

V usage is TRBV27 and J usage is TRBJ2-3; TCRdb's D call, TRBD1, is unchecked because there is no DNA. The CDR3 is 15 amino acids. The germline V gene encodes CDR1 MNHEY and CDR2 SMNVEV (reference sequence). CDR3 residues: CASNPRDRGSDTQYF.

CDR3: CASSYSGGVAGEWGRYEQYF. This chain uses TRBV6-2 or TRBV6-3 with TRBJ2-7; without DNA, the TCRdb call of TRBD2 cannot be checked. This CDR3 is built from 20 residues. Per germline, CDR1 MNHEY and CDR2 SVGEGT.

This rearrangement joins TRBV12-3 or TRBV12-4 to TRBJ1-2. The CDR3 is made up of 14 amino acids. The CDR3 loop is CASSYSPTGYGYTF.

V usage is TRBV4-3 and J usage is TRBJ2-7; TCRdb's D call of TRBD1 is untestable without DNA. The CDR3 spans 14 residues. Germline V lookup: CDR1 LGHNA, CDR2 YSLEER. CDR3 region: CASSQAVRVPEQYF.

The J gene is TRBJ2-7, the V gene TRBV9; TCRdb's D call of TRBD2 is untestable without DNA. The CDR3 runs to 18 residues. Per the germline V gene, CDR1 is SGDLS and CDR2 is YYNGEE. The CDR3 region is CASSVGPPGSGGAYEQYF.

V and J are TRBV7-2 and TRBJ1-1; TCRdb's assignment of TRBD1 cannot be checked, as there is no DNA. CDR1 SGHTA and CDR2 FQGNSA come from the germline V gene. This CDR3 has 16 amino acids. The CDR3 region is CASSSQGRQMNTEAFF.

This chain connects TRBV5-1 to TRBJ2-2; checking the TCRdb D call of TRBD2 is not possible without DNA. Germline CDR1 is SGHRS and CDR2 is YFSETQ. CDR3 length: 17 amino acids. The CDR3 loop reads CASSSWTSGPLAGELFF. The variable domain in full, completed from reference TRBV5-1 and TRBJ2-2, reads KAGVTQTPRYLIKTRGQQVTLSCSPISGHRSVSWYQQTPGQGLQFLFEYFSETQRNKGNFPGRFSGRQFSNSRSEMNVSTLELGDSALYLCASSSWTSGPLAGELFFGEGSRLTVL.

The chain recombines TRBV3-1 with TRBJ1-5. Germline V lookup: CDR1 LGHDT, CDR2 YNNKEL (reference sequence). The length of the CDR3 is 14 residues. CDR3 in amino acids: CASSQDWGNQPQHF. The variable domain in full, completed from reference TRBV3-1 and TRBJ1-5, reads DTAVSQTPKYLVTQMGNDKSIKCEQNLGHDTMYWYKQDSKKFLKIMFSYNNKELIINETVPNRFSPKSPDKAHLNLHINSLELGDSAVYFCASSQDWGNQPQHFGDGTRLSIL.

V usage is TRBV28 and J usage is TRBJ2-5; TCRdb returns TRBD2, unconfirmable since there is no DNA. The CDR3 is made up of 13 amino acids. Per germline, CDR1 MDHEN and CDR2 SYDVKM. CDR3 amino acids: CASTLSGRETQYF.

V is TRBV24-1 and J is TRBJ2-2; without DNA, the TCRdb call of TRBD1 cannot be checked. The germline V gene encodes CDR1 KGHDR and CDR2 SFDVKD. CDR3 size: 15 residues. The CDR3 loop is CATRGDRSNTGELFF.

CDR3 protein: CASSYGDSDLGSYEQYF. This sequence joins TRBV6-2 or TRBV6-3 and TRBJ2-7; TCRdb selects TRBD1, and the lack of DNA leaves this call unchecked. The CDR3 is made up of 17 amino acids. Per the germline V gene, CDR1 is MNHEY and CDR2 is SVGEGT.

V usage is TRBV12-3 or TRBV12-4 and J usage is TRBJ2-1; lacking DNA, the TRBD1 call made by TCRdb goes unchecked. This CDR3 contains 18 residues. CDR3 amino acids: CASSLSFGGTGQQNEQFF.

The chain recombines TRBV5-4 with TRBJ2-7; the TCRdb call, TRBD2, lacks DNA for checking. CDR3 length: 15 residues. Germline-derived CDR1 and CDR2 are SGHNT and YYREEE (reference sequence). CDR3 amino acids: CASSLEKTSVYEQYF.

The chain combines TRBV4-3 with TRBJ2-1; the D call of TRBD1 rests on TCRdb alone, since no DNA is present to check it. Per germline, CDR1 LGHNA and CDR2 YSLEER. CDR3 length: 13 amino acids. CDR3 residues: CASSKTGVNEQFF.

The chain carries TRBV6-1 and TRBJ2-7; the TCRdb call, TRBD2, lacks DNA for checking. The V gene's germline CDR1 is MNHNS and CDR2 SASEGT. The CDR3 is 14 residues long. CDR3 protein: CASTKRLADYEQYF.

V is TRBV5-1 and J is TRBJ1-1; TCRdb indicates TRBD1, and absent DNA this call remains unverified. Germline loops: CDR1 SGHRS, CDR2 YFSETQ. The CDR3 runs to 14 residues. The CDR3 is CASSPGHLAGEAFF.

The gene calls are TRBV7-9 and TRBJ1-1. The CDR3 is 14 residues long. CDR1 and CDR2 from the germline V gene are SEHNR and FQNEAQ (reference sequence). The CDR3 sequence: CASSSTRQNTEAFF.

This chain links TRBV28 with TRBJ2-6. CDR1 MDHEN and CDR2 SYDVKM come from the germline V gene. The CDR3 length is 13 residues. This CDR3 is CAIGLSGANVLTF.

V usage is TRBV11-2 and J usage is TRBJ2-3; TCRdb's assignment of TRBD2 cannot be checked, as there is no DNA. The germline V gene encodes CDR1 SGHAT and CDR2 FQNNGV. CDR3 size: 17 residues. The CDR3 protein is CASSLDFAGGNTDTQYF.

V is TRBV2 and J is TRBJ1-1. CDR1 SNHLY and CDR2 FYNNEI come from the germline V gene. The CDR3 runs 13 residues. The CDR3 spells CASSDRGITEAFF.

This chain connects TRBV11-2 to TRBJ2-1; the D call from TCRdb, TRBD1, cannot be confirmed without DNA. This CDR3 is built from 11 residues. In germline, CDR1 is SGHAT, CDR2 FQNNGV. CDR3 region: CASSYPGRQFF.

This sequence joins TRBV20-1 and TRBJ2-3; TCRdb selects TRBD2, and the lack of DNA leaves this call unchecked. The germline V gene has CDR1 DFQATT and CDR2 SNEGSKA (reference sequence). The CDR3 totals 16 residues. The CDR3 protein is CSARDAQGSPTDTQYF.